This TCR beta chain was recovered during a study of shared T cell receptors in the human thymus. This CDR3 is 13 amino acids long. Germline CDR1 SGHTA, CDR2 FQGTGA. V lost 5 bases and J 12 bases, leaving 19 bases between the germline ends. Libraries were prepared by immunoSEQ multiplex PCR; TCRdb keeps only in-frame clonotypes and omits some of them. Here the sample spans hundreds of thousands of clones, around 87% being singletons. This same sample was also taken into another study, of human thymus T cells. According to that study: Immunologically healthy infants in Finland undergoing congenital heart defect surgery were the donors. Resections from corrective heart surgery supplied the thymus tissue. V and J genes seemed to be used with bias in thymic and blood repertoires. Related studies found that unrelated individuals share highly overlapping thymic repertoires.

The chain recombines TRBV7-3 with TRBJ1-2; a possible D gene is TRBD1 (6 bases). The sample consisted of thymocytes. This sequence was found in a boy younger than two with a congenital heart defect. CDR3 sequence reads: CASSPKAGGANTF. The CDR3 DNA follows: TGTGCCAGCAGCCCAAAAGCCGGGGGGGCTAACACCTTC.